This TCR beta chain was found in a study of long-term antiretroviral therapy in people with HIV (dated by TCRdb to 2021 to 2024). Regarding the complete study: Collection of the earliest samples took place about a decade ahead of the 2015 WHO recommendation for immediate ART, at a time when ART was typically delayed until CD4 counts fell. Test extractions of a monoclonal T-cell line alongside about 30 polyclonal samples showed no cross-contamination during QIAcube processing. From some 30 adults with confirmed HIV infection, the cohort provided 150 to 200 cryopreserved PBMC samples, gathered serially across a mean of around six years (range 1-12). Whether ART initiation and durable HIV suppression were associated with changes in peripheral blood TRB repertoire composition and diversity was tested in a retrospective serial study. Of the approximately 32 participants with HIV, fewer than twelve were female.

The immunoSEQ hsTCRB v3.0 assay was used at survey level resolution to sequence the TRB variable region. The targeted TRB sequencing depth was about 35,000-55,000 T-cell genomes per sample. TRB libraries were pooled and sequenced on an Illumina MiSeq using a v3 150-cycle kit. As for the authors' bioinformatics: Repertoire analysis was run in R within a reproducible Nextflow workflow that covered QC, data transformation and analysis. LymphoSeq2, an R package for exploring AIRR-Seq data, was used to implement the custom analyses. A handful of samples that produced fewer than 5000 total TRB sequences were removed, so fewer than 200 HIV repertoires were analyzed. Among the roughly 190 retained HIV repertoires, about 57 were collected before ART initiation and approximately 130 were collected after ART initiation. Repertoires were downsampled to 5000 TRB nucleotide sequences, with summary statistics averaged over 100 downsampling iterations. TRB sequences were retained for analysis only if CDR3 regions of at least seven amino acids were present. Diversity was measured with a Shannon entropy-derived clonality score and the Gini coefficient. Repertoire networks linked the top 5000 CDR3 amino acid sequences whenever two sequences differed by an edit distance of one. For TRB CDR3 amino acid sequences, antigen specificity groups and MHC restriction were predicted with GLIPH2. To flag known associations with CMV, EBV, HIV or tissue antigens, CDR3 amino acid sequences were compared against VDJdb and McPAS-TCR. Pre-ART, post-ART and control groups were compared with Wilcoxon signed-rank tests and Holm-Bonferroni correction. TCRdb retrieved this table from immuneACCESS and kept in-frame rearrangements only. Not all clones are present; in checked studies, unresolved V genes account for under half, and no reason is known for the remainder. That table is the source of V, J and clone size, and D and trimming were worked out from the DNA. This sample lists over 30,000 clones; 85% to 90% were detected once. Together, the top ten hold under 7.5% of the sample.

Concerning this clone itself: There is no known antigen for this receptor. There are no base qualities to consult, and no much larger clone falls within one base.

General findings and caveats noted by the study authors: The samples span the years 2004 to 2017, and the ART regimens used may be less effective than current regimens. Limited PBMC availability meant only the TCR beta chain was sequenced, without alpha chain pairing. HIV repertoires had narrower CDR3 length ranges than controls, and the network structure suggested an antigen-experienced repertoire that shifted only slightly toward naive after ART. Inferences about post-ART repertoire changes are limited because no data were available on ART adherence, viral resistance or therapy changes. Expanded TRB clones identified before ART initiation dominated the repertoire at all time points, although this dominance fluctuated and declined in many PLHIV after ART. Starting ART was linked to a significant rise in TRB diversity, yet even after long-term ART the diversity remained significantly lower than in transplant donor controls. Because pre-ART samples had limited cell numbers, unsorted PBMC were profiled rather than sorted CD4+ and CD8+ T cells.

Inclusion was restricted to participants for whom at least one PBMC sample before ART initiation and at least two post-ART samples were available. Every participant with HIV received treatment in the United States of America. Cryopreserved samples of roughly 0.95-10 million PBMC were thawed and washed before DNA extraction. At the time of the earliest PBMC sample, participants with HIV were aged between about 23 and 54 years. Per participant, PBMC samples came from 1-4 timepoints prior to ART initiation and 2-8 timepoints following ART initiation, for a median of 7 samples. Serial HIV viral load, CD4+ T-cell count, ART history and demographic data were obtained for every participant. Genomic DNA was extracted from unsorted PBMC with a Qiagen kit on a QIAcube, with processing performed in batches of 12 samples. The CDR3 goes from the cysteine to the phenylalanine over 15 residues. CDR3 DNA only is kept here, 45 bases in frame from base 1. Via the germline V gene, CDR1 is SGHRS and CDR2 YFSETQ. Ends trimmed: V by 2 bases, J by 4 bases; bases unmatched to a gene: 5.

Sequencing used unsorted PBMCs, obtained 3.1 years after starting antiretroviral therapy. The receptor chain draws on TRBV5-1 and TRBJ1-2, and TRBD1 aligns with 10 junction nucleotides. This sequence originates from a woman aged 50 to 65 with HIV. The encoded CDR3 is CASSFRTGGLYGYTF. The sequenced DNA is TGCGCCAGCAGCTTTAGGACAGGGGGTCTCTATGGCTACACCTTC.